This is a list of T cell receptor beta chains from one sample in a study of blood T cell repertoires in COVID-19. Sequenced by immunoSEQ multiplex PCR; TCRdb stores in-frame clones only, minus some. The sample shows under 200,000 clones, roughly 80% of them seen only once. Source material: peripheral blood. These receptors originate from a man aged 60-69 years with active or convalescent COVID-19. Both conserved end residues are part of each CDR3. A D gene is named only where the DNA matches it firmly. Part of the rows lack a size; the others show once, few, many or a class for expanded clones.

TRBJ1-1 TRBD1 TRBV19 14 . CASSRDRVNTEAFF TGTGCCAGTAGTAGGGACAGGGTTAACACTGAAGCTTTCTTT
TRBJ1-1 . TRBV19 15 once CASSLGRGMNTEAFF TGTGCCAGCTCGCTAGGTAGAGGGATGAACACTGAAGCTTTCTTT
TRBJ1-1 . TRBV6-1 13 . CASSDRGNTEAFF TGTGCCAGCAGTGACAGGGGGAACACTGAAGCTTTCTTT
TRBJ1-4 TRBD1 TRBV5-4 16 . CASSSGPTGDNEKLFF TGTGCCAGCAGCTCTGGCCCGACAGGGGACAATGAAAAACTGTTTTTT
TRBJ2-7 . TRBV20-1 11 . CSAPDMYEQYF TGCAGTGCCCCGGACATGTACGAGCAGTACTTC
TRBJ2-7 TRBD1 TRBV2 15 . CASSEDRGLRDEQYF TGTGCCAGCAGCGAGGACAGGGGCCTTCGGGACGAGCAGTACTTC
TRBJ2-3 TRBD2 TRBV29-1 15 . CSTSGLAGRTDTQYF TGCAGCACCTCCGGACTAGCGGGGCGCACAGATACGCAGTATTTT
TRBJ1-5 TRBD1 TRBV18 13 few CASSGTGVQPQHF TGTGCCAGCTCAGGGACAGGGGTTCAGCCCCAGCATTTT
TRBJ1-1 . TRBV4-2 17 . CASSQEYRGGMNTEAFF TGTGCCAGCAGCCAAGAATATCGGGGGGGGATGAACACTGAAGCTTTCTTT
TRBJ1-2 . TRBV2 14 few CASSGGTDGYGYTF TGTGCCAGCAGTGGCGGGACCGACGGCTATGGCTACACCTTC
TRBJ1-3 . TRBV7-2 16 . CASSLARGISGNTIYF TGTGCCAGCAGCTTAGCCAGGGGAATCTCTGGAAACACCATATATTTT
TRBJ1-1 . TRBV9 16 . CASSGSGDGLSTEAFF TGTGCCAGCAGCGGGTCCGGGGACGGACTAAGCACTGAAGCTTTCTTT
TRBJ2-1 TRBD2 TRBV24-1 14 . CATSRTSGSNEQFF TGTGCCACCAGTCGGACTAGCGGGAGTAATGAGCAGTTCTTC
TRBJ2-5 . TRBV7-9 13 . CASSPGREETQYF TGTGCCAGCAGCCCAGGGCGTGAAGAGACCCAGTACTTC
TRBJ1-1 . TRBV5-1 13 . CASGQGGRTEAFF TGCGCCAGCGGCCAGGGAGGCCGCACTGAAGCTTTCTTT
TRBJ2-6 . TRBV6-2/TRBV6-3 19 . CASSYSRGGGSSGANVLTF TGTGCCAGCAGTTACTCGAGGGGGGGAGGGTCCTCTGGGGCCAACGTCCTGACTTTC